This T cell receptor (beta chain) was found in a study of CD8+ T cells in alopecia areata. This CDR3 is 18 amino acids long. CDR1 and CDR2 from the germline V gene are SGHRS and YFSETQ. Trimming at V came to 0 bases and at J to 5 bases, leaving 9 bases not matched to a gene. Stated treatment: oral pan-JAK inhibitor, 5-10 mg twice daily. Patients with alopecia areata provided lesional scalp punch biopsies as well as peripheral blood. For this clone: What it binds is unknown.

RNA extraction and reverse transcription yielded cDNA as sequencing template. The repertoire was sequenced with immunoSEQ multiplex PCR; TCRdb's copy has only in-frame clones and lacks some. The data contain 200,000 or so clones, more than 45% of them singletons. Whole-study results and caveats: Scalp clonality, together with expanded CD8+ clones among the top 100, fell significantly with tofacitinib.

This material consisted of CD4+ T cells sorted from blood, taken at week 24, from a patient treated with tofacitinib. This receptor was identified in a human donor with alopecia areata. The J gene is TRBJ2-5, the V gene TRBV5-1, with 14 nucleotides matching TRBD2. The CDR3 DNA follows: TGCGCCAGCAGCTTGGCCTCGACTAGCGGGGGGGCTGGCGAGACCCAGTACTTC. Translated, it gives CASSLASTSGGAGETQYF. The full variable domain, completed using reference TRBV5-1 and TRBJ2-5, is KAGVTQTPRYLIKTRGQQVTLSCSPISGHRSVSWYQQTPGQGLQFLFEYFSETQRNKGNFPGRFSGRQFSNSRSEMNVSTLELGDSALYLCASSLASTSGGAGETQYFGPGTRLLVL.